This T cell receptor (beta chain) was sequenced for a study of neurological immune-mediated disorders. Germline V gene data show CDR1 as MNHNS and CDR2 as SASEGT. This CDR3 has 15 residues. V lost 10 bases and J lost 7; bases outside the gene matches: 13. This clonotype was seen ten or more times. The method for making cDNA was 5'RACE, and it used 10-nucleotide random UMIs. TCRdb fed the 5' RACE reads into MiXCR, producing one record per CDR3 protein. The sample shows 18,000 or so distinct CDR3 sequences, around 15% of them seen only once. This TCR was sampled from a woman in her sixties or seventies with HTLV-1-associated myelopathy (HAM/TSP). Sequencing input: CD4+ T cells from blood. This rearrangement joins TRBV6-1 to TRBJ1-5; 10 nucleotides match TRBD1. For the CDR3, the DNA is TGTGCCACTCGGAGGGGGACAGGGGATGAACAGCCCCAGCATTTT. Its translation is CATRRGTGDEQPQHF.